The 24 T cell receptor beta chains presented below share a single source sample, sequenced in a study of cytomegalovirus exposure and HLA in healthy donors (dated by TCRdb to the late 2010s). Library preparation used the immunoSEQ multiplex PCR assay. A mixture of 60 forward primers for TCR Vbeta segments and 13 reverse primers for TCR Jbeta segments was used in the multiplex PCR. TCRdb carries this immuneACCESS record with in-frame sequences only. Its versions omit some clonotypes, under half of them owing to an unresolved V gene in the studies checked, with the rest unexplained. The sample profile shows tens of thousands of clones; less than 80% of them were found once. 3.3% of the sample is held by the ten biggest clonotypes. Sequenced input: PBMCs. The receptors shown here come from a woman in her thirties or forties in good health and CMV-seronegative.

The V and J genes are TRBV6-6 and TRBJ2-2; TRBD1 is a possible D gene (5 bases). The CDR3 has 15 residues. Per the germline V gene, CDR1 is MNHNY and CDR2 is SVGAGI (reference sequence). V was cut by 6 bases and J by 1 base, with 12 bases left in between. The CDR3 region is CASSPRQGNTGELFF. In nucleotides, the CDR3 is TGTGCCAGCAGCCCCCGGCAGGGGAACACCGGGGAGCTGTTTTTT.

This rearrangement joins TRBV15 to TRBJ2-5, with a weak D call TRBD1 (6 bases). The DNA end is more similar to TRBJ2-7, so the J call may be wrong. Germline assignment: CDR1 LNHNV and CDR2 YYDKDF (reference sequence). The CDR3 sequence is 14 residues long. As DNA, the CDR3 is TGTGCCACCAGCAGACTTCCACTCAGGGGCGAGCAGTACTTC. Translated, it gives CATSRLPLRGEQYF.

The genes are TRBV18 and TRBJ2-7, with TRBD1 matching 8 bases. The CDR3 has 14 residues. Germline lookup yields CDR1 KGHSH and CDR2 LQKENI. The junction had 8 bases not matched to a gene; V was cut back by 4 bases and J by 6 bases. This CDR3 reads CASSLEDRAIEQYF. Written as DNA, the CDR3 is TGTGCCAGCTCACTTGAGGACAGGGCGATCGAGCAGTACTTC.

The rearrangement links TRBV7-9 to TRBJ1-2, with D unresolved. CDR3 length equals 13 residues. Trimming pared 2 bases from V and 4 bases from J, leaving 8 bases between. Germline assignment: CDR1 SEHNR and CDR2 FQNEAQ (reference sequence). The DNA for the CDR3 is TGTGCCAGCAGCTTAAATTCAATCTATGGCTACACCTTC. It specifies CASSLNSIYGYTF. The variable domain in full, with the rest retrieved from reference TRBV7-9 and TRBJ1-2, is DTGVSQNPRHKITKRGQNVTFRCDPISEHNRLYWYRQTLGQGPEFLTYFQNEAQLEKSRLLSDRFSAERPKGSFSTLEIQRTEQGDSAMYLCASSLNSIYGYTFGSGTRLTVV.

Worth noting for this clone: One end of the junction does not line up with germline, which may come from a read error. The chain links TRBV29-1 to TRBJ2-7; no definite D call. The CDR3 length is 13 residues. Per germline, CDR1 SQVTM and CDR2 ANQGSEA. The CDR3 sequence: CSVEDGFSYEQYF. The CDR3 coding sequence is TGCAGCGTAGAAGACGGTTTCTCCTACGAGCAGTACTTC.

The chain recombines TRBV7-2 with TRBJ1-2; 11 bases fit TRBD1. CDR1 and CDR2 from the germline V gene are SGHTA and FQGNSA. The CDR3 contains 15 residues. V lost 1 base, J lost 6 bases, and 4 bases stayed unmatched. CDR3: CASSLGGQGGNGYTF. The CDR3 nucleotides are TGTGCCAGCAGCTTAGGGGGACAGGGGGGGAATGGCTACACCTTC.

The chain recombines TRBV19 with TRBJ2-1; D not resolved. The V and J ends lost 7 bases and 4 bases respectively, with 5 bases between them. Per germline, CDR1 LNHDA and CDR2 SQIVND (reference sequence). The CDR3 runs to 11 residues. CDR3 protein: CASTGYNEQFF. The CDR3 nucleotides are TGTGCCAGTACCGGTTACAATGAGCAGTTCTTC. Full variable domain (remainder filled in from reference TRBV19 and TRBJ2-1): DGGITQSPKYLFRKEGQNVTLSCEQNLNHDAMYWYRQDPGQGLRLIYYSQIVNDFQKGDIAEGYSVSREKKESFPLTVTSAQKNPTAFYLCASTGYNEQFFGPGTRLTVL.

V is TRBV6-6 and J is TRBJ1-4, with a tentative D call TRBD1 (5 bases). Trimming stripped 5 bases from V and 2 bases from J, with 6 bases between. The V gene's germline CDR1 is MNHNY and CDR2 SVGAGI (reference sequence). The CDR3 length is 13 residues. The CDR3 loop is CASSDSTNEKLFF. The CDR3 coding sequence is TGTGCCAGCAGTGACAGTACTAATGAAAAACTGTTTTTT.

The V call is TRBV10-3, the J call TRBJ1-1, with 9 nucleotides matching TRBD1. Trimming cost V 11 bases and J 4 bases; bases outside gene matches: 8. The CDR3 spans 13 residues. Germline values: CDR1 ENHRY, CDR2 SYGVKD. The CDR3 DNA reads TGTGCCTCCACAGGGGGCGTCGGCACTGAAGCTTTCTTT. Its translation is CASTGGVGTEAFF.

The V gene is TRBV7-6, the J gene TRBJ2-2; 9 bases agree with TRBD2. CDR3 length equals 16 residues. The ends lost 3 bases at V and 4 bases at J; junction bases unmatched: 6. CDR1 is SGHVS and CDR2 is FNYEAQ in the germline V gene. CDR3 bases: TGTGCCAGCAGCTTGGCCGCGGGGGGGATCACCGGGGAGCTGTTTTTT. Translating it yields CASSLAAGGITGELFF.

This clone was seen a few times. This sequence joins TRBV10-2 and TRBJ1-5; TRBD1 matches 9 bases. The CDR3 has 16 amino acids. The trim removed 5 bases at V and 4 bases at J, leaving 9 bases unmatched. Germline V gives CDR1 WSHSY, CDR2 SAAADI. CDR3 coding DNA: TGCGCCAGCAGTTTGGACAGGGGCTATGGGAATCAGCCCCAGCATTTT. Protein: CASSLDRGYGNQPQHF.

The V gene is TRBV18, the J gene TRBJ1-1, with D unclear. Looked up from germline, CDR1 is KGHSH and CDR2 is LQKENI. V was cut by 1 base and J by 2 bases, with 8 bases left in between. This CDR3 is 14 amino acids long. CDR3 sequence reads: CASSPLQFNTEAFF. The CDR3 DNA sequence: TGTGCCAGCTCACCACTCCAGTTCAACACTGAAGCTTTCTTT.

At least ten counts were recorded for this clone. The CDR3 sequence: CASSESAGQGYEQYF. The CDR3, as DNA: TGCGCCAGCAGTGAGTCGGCGGGACAGGGCTACGAGCAGTACTTC. The chain recombines TRBV10-1 with TRBJ2-7, with 9 nucleotides matching TRBD1. CDR3 length: 15 residues. Germline V CDR1 and CDR2: WNHNN, SYGVQD (reference sequence). V trimming: 0 bases; J trimming: 3 bases; junction bases outside the gene matches: 3.

For the CDR3, the DNA is TGTGCCAGCAGCTTCGGGTATAGCAATCAGCCCCAGCATTTT. This encodes CASSFGYSNQPQHF. The rearrangement links TRBV7-9 to TRBJ1-5; D not certain. Germline loops: CDR1 SEHNR, CDR2 FQNEAQ (reference sequence). V shed 3 bases and J shed 0 bases, with 6 bases lying between them. The CDR3 covers 14 residues.

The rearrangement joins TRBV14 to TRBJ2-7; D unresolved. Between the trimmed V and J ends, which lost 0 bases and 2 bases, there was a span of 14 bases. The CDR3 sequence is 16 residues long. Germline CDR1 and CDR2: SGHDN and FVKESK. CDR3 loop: CASSQEEEDPPYEQYF. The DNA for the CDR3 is TGTGCCAGCAGCCAAGAAGAGGAAGACCCACCCTACGAGCAGTACTTC. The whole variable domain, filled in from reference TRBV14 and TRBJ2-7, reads EAGVTQFPSHSVIEKGQTVTLRCDPISGHDNLYWYRRVMGKEIKFLLHFVKESKQDESGMPNNRFLAERTGGTYSTLKVQPAELEDSGVYFCASSQEEEDPPYEQYFGPGTRLTVT.

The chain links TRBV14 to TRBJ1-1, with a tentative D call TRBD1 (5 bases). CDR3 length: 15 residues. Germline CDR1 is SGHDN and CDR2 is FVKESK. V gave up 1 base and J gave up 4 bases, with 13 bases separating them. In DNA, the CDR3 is TGTGCCAGCAGCCAAGCGCAGGGTTGGGGCACTGAAGCTTTCTTT. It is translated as CASSQAQGWGTEAFF.

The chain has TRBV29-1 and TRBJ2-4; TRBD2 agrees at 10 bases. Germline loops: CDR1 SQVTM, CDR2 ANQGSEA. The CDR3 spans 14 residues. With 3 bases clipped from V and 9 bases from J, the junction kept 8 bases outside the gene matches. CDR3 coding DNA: TGCAGCGTTGACTCTAGCGGGAGATCTGGCATTCAGTACTTC. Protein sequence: CSVDSSGRSGIQYF.

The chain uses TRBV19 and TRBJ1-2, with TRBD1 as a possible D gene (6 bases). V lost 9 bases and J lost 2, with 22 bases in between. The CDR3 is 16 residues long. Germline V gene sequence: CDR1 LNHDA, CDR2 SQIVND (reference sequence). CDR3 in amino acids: CASLPFFGQSNYGYTF. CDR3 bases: TGTGCCAGCCTACCTTTCTTCGGACAGAGCAACTATGGCTACACCTTC.

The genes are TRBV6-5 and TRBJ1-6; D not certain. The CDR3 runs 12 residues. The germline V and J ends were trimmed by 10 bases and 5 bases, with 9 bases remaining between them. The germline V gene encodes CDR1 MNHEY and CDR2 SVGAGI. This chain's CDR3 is CATSRDNSPLHF. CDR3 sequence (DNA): TGTGCCACCTCTAGAGATAATTCACCCCTCCACTTT.

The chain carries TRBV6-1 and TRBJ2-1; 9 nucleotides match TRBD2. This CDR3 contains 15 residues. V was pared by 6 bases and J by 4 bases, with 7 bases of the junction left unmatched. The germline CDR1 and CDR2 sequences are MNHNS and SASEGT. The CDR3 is CASRQREAGYNEQFF. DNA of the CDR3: TGTGCCAGCAGGCAGCGGGAGGCGGGGTACAATGAGCAGTTCTTC.

Written as DNA, the CDR3 is TGTGCCAGCAGCGGTCCTAGCGGGAGAACCCACAATGAGCAGTTCTTC. Amino acid sequence: CASSGPSGRTHNEQFF. V gene TRBV9 combines with J gene TRBJ2-1; 10 nucleotides line up with TRBD2. V was pared by 3 bases and J by 5 bases, with 8 bases of the junction left unmatched. Germline CDR1 is SGDLS and CDR2 is YYNGEE. This CDR3 contains 16 residues.

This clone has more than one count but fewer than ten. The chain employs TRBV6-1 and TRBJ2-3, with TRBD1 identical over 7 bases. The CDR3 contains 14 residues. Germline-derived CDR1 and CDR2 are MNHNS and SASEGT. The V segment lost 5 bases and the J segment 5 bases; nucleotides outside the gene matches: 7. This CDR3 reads CASSKGGAEDTQYF. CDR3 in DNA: TGTGCCAGCAGTAAAGGGGGCGCGGAAGATACGCAGTATTTT.

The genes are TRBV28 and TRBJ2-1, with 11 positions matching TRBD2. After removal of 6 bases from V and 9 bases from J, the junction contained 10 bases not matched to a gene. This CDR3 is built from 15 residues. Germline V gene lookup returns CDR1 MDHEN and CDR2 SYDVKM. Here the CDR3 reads CASSLALAGGSEQFF. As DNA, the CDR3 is TGTGCCAGCAGCCTAGCCCTAGCGGGAGGAAGTGAGCAGTTCTTC.

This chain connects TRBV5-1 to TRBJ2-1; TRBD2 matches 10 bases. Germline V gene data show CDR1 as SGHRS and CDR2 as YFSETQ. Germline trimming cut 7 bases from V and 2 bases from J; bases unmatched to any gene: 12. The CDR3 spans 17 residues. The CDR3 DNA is TGCGCCAGCGCCCGCCGCGCTAGCGGGGGAACCTACAATGAGCAGTTCTTC. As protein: CASARRASGGTYNEQFF.